These 28 T cell receptor beta chains came from one sample sequenced in a study of blood T cell repertoires in COVID-19. The table came from immunoSEQ multiplex PCR; TCRdb's copy has only in-frame clones and leaves some out. The table lists a few hundred thousand clones, about 87% of them singletons. The sequenced sample was peripheral blood. Receptors originate from a man aged 60 to 69 with acute or convalescent COVID-19.

The gene calls are TRBV6-2 or TRBV6-3 and TRBJ2-2, with TRBD2 matching over 11 bases. Germline CDR1 reads MNHEY; CDR2 reads SVGEGT. This CDR3 region has 16 residues. The V segment lost 2 bases and the J segment 1 base; nucleotides outside the gene matches: 0. For the CDR3, the DNA is TGTGCCAGCAGTTACGGACTAGCGGGGAACACCGGGGAGCTGTTTTTT. It is translated as CASSYGLAGNTGELFF.

This chain connects TRBV4-3 to TRBJ2-3, with D unresolved. CDR1 and CDR2 from the germline V gene are LGHNA and YSLEER. The CDR3 totals 14 residues. V lost 0 bases and J lost 4, with 8 bases in between. This chain's CDR3 is CASSQDSMADTQYF. The CDR3 region has the DNA TGCGCCAGCAGCCAAGATTCTATGGCAGATACGCAGTATTTT.

This chain connects TRBV21-1 to TRBJ1-2; the listed D gene, TRBD1, was not tested against the DNA. TRBV21-1 is a pseudogene. CDR3 length equals 15 residues. As DNA, the CDR3 is TGTGCCAGCAGAGAGCCGGGACAGATAAACTATGGCTACACCTTC. Protein: CASREPGQINYGYTF.

V and J are TRBV5-1 and TRBJ1-6; D remains ambiguous. This CDR3 has 17 residues. Germline V gives CDR1 SGHRS, CDR2 YFSETQ. V gave up 4 bases and J gave up 0 bases, with 14 bases separating them. CDR3: CASSPNPVSSYNSPLHF. DNA of the CDR3: TGCGCCAGCAGCCCAAACCCGGTGAGCTCCTATAATTCACCCCTCCACTTT.

The CDR3 DNA follows: TGTGCCAGTACCCTCGGGGTGCGGGTGACTGAAGCTTTCTTT. Translated, it gives CASTLGVRVTEAFF. The J gene is TRBJ1-1, the V gene TRBV19, with no clear D. Per germline, CDR1 LNHDA and CDR2 SQIVND (reference sequence). Trimming took off 7 bases at V and 5 bases at J, with 17 bases between the two ends. The CDR3 covers 14 residues.

This clone was observed a single time. The V call is TRBV18, the J call TRBJ1-1; maybe TRBD1 (5 bases). CDR1 and CDR2 from the germline V gene are KGHSH and LQKENI. V shed 2 bases and J shed 7 bases, with 8 bases lying between them. The CDR3 runs to 12 residues. CDR3 amino acids: CASSPRQGEAFF. CDR3 nucleotide sequence: TGTGCCAGCTCACCAAGGCAGGGTGAAGCTTTCTTT.

This rearrangement joins TRBV18 to TRBJ2-1; TRBD2 matches 16 bases. This CDR3 has 18 residues. The V gene's germline CDR1 is KGHSH and CDR2 LQKENI. V was clipped by 3 bases and J by 7 bases; unmatched bases: 9. CDR3 sequence: CASSPLPGTSGGANEQFF. The DNA of the CDR3 is TGTGCCAGCTCACCCCTACCCGGGACTAGCGGGGGGGCAAATGAGCAGTTCTTC.

This clone has only one observation. The DNA of the CDR3 is TGCGCCAGCAGCCAAGAAGGGGACAGCGGTCATGGCTACACCTTC. Translated, it gives CASSQEGDSGHGYTF. The chain combines TRBV4-1 with TRBJ1-2; TRBD1 matches 7 bases. Germline CDR1 reads MGHRA; CDR2 reads YSYEKL. The CDR3 sequence is 15 residues long. V lost 0 bases to trimming and J lost 6 bases; unmatched junction nucleotides: 7.

The chain uses TRBV25-1 and TRBJ2-7, with D maybe TRBD1 (5 bases). The germline CDR1 and CDR2 sequences are MGHDK and SYGVNS. CDR3 length equals 15 residues. V dropped 0 bases and J dropped 2 bases, with 11 bases sitting between them. The CDR3 sequence is CASSEYAGSTYEQYF. The CDR3 DNA reads TGTGCCAGCAGTGAATACGCAGGGTCCACCTACGAGCAGTACTTC.

The chain has TRBV15 and TRBJ1-5; D unclear. The CDR3 covers 16 residues. Trimming stripped 3 bases from V and 9 bases from J, with 21 bases between. Germline CDR1 reads LNHNV; CDR2 reads YYDKDF (reference sequence). The CDR3 reads CATSSRRSLGISPQHF. The CDR3 nucleotides are TGTGCCACCAGCAGCCGACGGAGCCTGGGTATTTCGCCCCAGCATTTT.

The chain recombines TRBV5-5 with TRBJ1-6, with no clear D. CDR1 SGHKS and CDR2 YYEKEE come from the germline V gene (reference sequence). This CDR3 region has 14 residues. V was trimmed by 3 bases and J by 0 bases, leaving 4 bases between them. CDR3 bases: TGTGCCAGCAGCTCGAGCTCCTATAATTCACCCCTCCACTTT. It is translated as CASSSSSYNSPLHF.

The chain joins TRBV6-6 to TRBJ2-5; TRBD1 matches 10 bases. The junction had 2 bases not matched to a gene; V was cut back by 2 bases and J by 2 bases. Germline values: CDR1 MNHNY, CDR2 SVGAGI (reference sequence). The CDR3 runs 15 residues. In nucleotides, the CDR3 is TGTGCCAGCAGTTACAGGACAGGGGGTCAAGAGACCCAGTACTTC. Translating it yields CASSYRTGGQETQYF.

The rearrangement uses TRBV7-2 and TRBJ1-1; tentatively, D is TRBD1 (6 bases). The CDR3 covers 13 residues. Trimming took off 5 bases at V and 7 bases at J, with 14 bases between the two ends. Germline-derived CDR1 and CDR2 are SGHTA and FQGNSA. For the CDR3, the DNA is TGTGCCAGCAGCCAGACGGGAGGGGGTGAAGCTTTCTTT. This translates into CASSQTGGGEAFF.

This sequence joins TRBV9 and TRBJ2-3; TRBD2 matches 11 bases. The germline V gene has CDR1 SGDLS and CDR2 YYNGEE. J was trimmed by 0 bases and V by 0 bases; bases with no gene match: 12. The CDR3 covers 20 residues. The CDR3, as DNA: TGTGCCAGCAGCGTAGGGGTAGCGGGGGGGTCATCCCCTAGCACAGATACGCAGTATTTT. This codes for CASSVGVAGGSSPSTDTQYF. Full variable domain (remainder filled in from reference TRBV9 and TRBJ2-3): DSGVTQTPKHLITATGQRVTLRCSPRSGDLSVYWYQQSLDQGLQFLIQYYNGEERAKGNILERFSAQQFPDLHSELNLSSLELGDSALYFCASSVGVAGGSSPSTDTQYFGPGTRLTVL.

The gene calls are TRBV5-1 and TRBJ2-7; TRBD1 matches 11 bases. Germline V gene sequence: CDR1 SGHRS, CDR2 YFSETQ. The CDR3 spans 19 residues. V lost 0 bases and J lost 3; bases outside the gene matches: 14. The CDR3 bases are TGCGCCAGCAGCTTGGCAAATCGGAAGGACAGGGGGCCCCACTACGAGCAGTACTTC. This sequence encodes CASSLANRKDRGPHYEQYF.

V is TRBV4-1 and J is TRBJ1-2, with 7 bases aligning to TRBD1. The trim removed 3 bases at V and 2 bases at J, leaving 9 bases unmatched. The CDR3 consists of 16 residues. From germline, CDR1 is MGHRA and CDR2 YSYEKL. DNA of the CDR3: TGCGCCAGCAGCCACCCACGAACAGGGGCAAACTATGGCTACACCTTC. Translation gives CASSHPRTGANYGYTF.

V usage is TRBV5-1 and J usage is TRBJ1-2, with D possibly matching TRBD1 (5 bases). This CDR3 contains 14 residues. The V gene's germline CDR1 is SGHRS and CDR2 YFSETQ. The V end lost 3 bases, the J end lost 7 bases, and 16 bases lay between the germline ends. In nucleotides, the CDR3 is TGCGCCAGCAGCTCCCTTCGGGGGGTAGGTGGCTACACCTTC. It is translated as CASSSLRGVGGYTF.

The genes are TRBV19 and TRBJ2-3; 9 bases align to TRBD1. The CDR3 is 14 residues long. V dropped 8 bases and J dropped 1; count of bases not matched to a gene: 4. Germline V lookup: CDR1 LNHDA, CDR2 SQIVND (reference sequence). The CDR3 nucleotides read TGTGCCAGTTCGGACAGGGGAGGCACAGATACGCAGTATTTT. Protein sequence: CASSDRGGTDTQYF.

This clone came up once. The V and J genes are TRBV18 and TRBJ2-2; D not certain. Trimming cost V 3 bases and J 3 bases, with 8 bases left between them. The CDR3 consists of 14 residues. Looked up from germline, CDR1 is KGHSH and CDR2 is LQKENI. The CDR3 nucleotides are TGTGCCAGCTCACCGCAGGTGGACACCGGGGAGCTGTTTTTT. This gives the protein CASSPQVDTGELFF.

The chain combines TRBV5-1 with TRBJ1-6, with D possibly TRBD1 on 5 matching bases. CDR1 is SGHRS, CDR2 YFSETQ, per germline. The CDR3 has 12 amino acids. Trimming stripped 3 bases from V and 14 bases from J, with 12 bases between. The CDR3 nucleotides are TGCGCCAGCAGCTACTCACGGGGGACCCTCCACTTT. Protein product: CASSYSRGTLHF.

This clone was seen only a few times. J is TRBJ1-6 and V is TRBV6-4; 8 positions match TRBD1. The CDR3 contains 15 residues. V lost 4 bases to trimming and J lost 7 bases; unmatched junction nucleotides: 6. CDR1 is MRHNA and CDR2 is SNTAGT in the germline V gene. The CDR3 region has the DNA TGTGCCAGCAGTGTCGGGACAGGCCAAAATTCACCCCTCCACTTT. It codes for CASSVGTGQNSPLHF.

CDR3 DNA sequence: TGTGCCAGTAGTATAGAACACAGGTCGGCGGATAGCAATCAGCCCCAGCATTTT. This encodes CASSIEHRSADSNQPQHF. The gene calls are TRBV19 and TRBJ1-5, with D possibly TRBD1 on 5 matching bases. V was shortened by 0 bases and J by 0 bases, with 15 bases between the two germline ends. CDR1 is LNHDA and CDR2 is SQIVND in the germline V gene (reference sequence). This CDR3 spans 18 amino acids.

The rearrangement uses TRBV27 and TRBJ2-1, with D perhaps TRBD2 (5 bases). The CDR3 sequence is 13 residues long. Germline V gene lookup returns CDR1 MNHEY and CDR2 SMNVEV (reference sequence). Trimming pared 3 bases from V and 4 bases from J, leaving 7 bases between. CDR3 bases: TGTGCCAGCAGTTTTAGGACTTACAATGAGCAGTTCTTC. Translation: CASSFRTYNEQFF.

This chain links TRBV6-5 with TRBJ1-2; TRBD1 matches at 10 bases. This CDR3 spans 13 amino acids. The junction had 8 bases not matched to a gene; V was cut back by 11 bases and J by 5 bases. Germline V CDR1 and CDR2: MNHEY, SVGAGI. The CDR3 coding sequence is TGTGCCTGCTCGGACAGGGGGTATTATGGCTACACCTTC. It is translated as CACSDRGYYGYTF.

J is TRBJ2-5 and V is TRBV19, with TRBD2 matching 9 bases. Looked up from germline, CDR1 is LNHDA and CDR2 is SQIVND (reference sequence). The CDR3 sequence is 14 residues long. The V and J ends lost 6 bases and 1 base, in that order; junction bases with no gene match: 3. This CDR3 reads CASRARGGQETQYF. Written as DNA, the CDR3 is TGTGCCAGTAGGGCGCGGGGGGGCCAAGAGACCCAGTACTTC. Full variable domain (rest looked up from reference TRBV19 and TRBJ2-5): DGGITQSPKYLFRKEGQNVTLSCEQNLNHDAMYWYRQDPGQGLRLIYYSQIVNDFQKGDIAEGYSVSREKKESFPLTVTSAQKNPTAFYLCASRARGGQETQYFGPGTRLLVL.

The chain recombines TRBV5-1 with TRBJ2-7, with D maybe TRBD2 (5 bases). The CDR3 is made up of 15 amino acids. The V end was cut by 1 base, the J end by 4 bases, with 15 bases between. CDR1 SGHRS and CDR2 YFSETQ come from the germline V gene. The CDR3 spells CASSLLVGNSYEQYF. Written as DNA, the CDR3 is TGCGCCAGCAGCTTGCTCGTCGGGAATTCATACGAGCAGTACTTC.

This rearrangement joins TRBV6-5 to TRBJ1-2; D uncertain. The germline V and J ends were trimmed by 6 bases and 6 bases, with 20 bases remaining between them. Germline V lookup: CDR1 MNHEY, CDR2 SVGAGI. The CDR3 loop spans 15 amino acids. CDR3 residues: CASRPRVVWEDGYTF. CDR3 coding DNA: TGTGCCAGCAGGCCCCGCGTTGTTTGGGAGGATGGCTACACCTTC.

V and J are TRBV7-9 and TRBJ1-3; maybe TRBD1 (5 bases). The CDR3 loop spans 17 amino acids. V lost 4 bases and J lost 4, with 20 bases in between. The germline gives CDR1 SEHNR, CDR2 FQNEAQ (reference sequence). The CDR3 loop is CASSSSPQGYVGNTIYF. The CDR3 DNA follows: TGTGCCAGCAGCTCCTCCCCCCAGGGCTACGTCGGAAACACCATATATTTT.